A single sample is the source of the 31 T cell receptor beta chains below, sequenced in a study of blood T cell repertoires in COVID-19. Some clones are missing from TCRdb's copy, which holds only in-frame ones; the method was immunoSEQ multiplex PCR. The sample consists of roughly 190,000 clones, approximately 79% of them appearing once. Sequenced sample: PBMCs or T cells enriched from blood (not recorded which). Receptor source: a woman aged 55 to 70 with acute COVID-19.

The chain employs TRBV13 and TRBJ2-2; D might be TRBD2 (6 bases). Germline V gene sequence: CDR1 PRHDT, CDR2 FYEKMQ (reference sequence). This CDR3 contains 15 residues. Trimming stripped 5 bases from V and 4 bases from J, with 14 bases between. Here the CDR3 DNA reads TGTGCCAGCAGCACGCGCGGGGTAACCACCGGGGAGCTGTTTTTT. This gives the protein CASSTRGVTTGELFF.

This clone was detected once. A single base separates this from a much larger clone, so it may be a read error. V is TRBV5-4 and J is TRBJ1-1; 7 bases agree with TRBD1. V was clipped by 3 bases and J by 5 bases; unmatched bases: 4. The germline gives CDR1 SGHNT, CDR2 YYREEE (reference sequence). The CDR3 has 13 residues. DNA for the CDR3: TGTGCCAGCAGCTCCACAGGGGTAACTGAAGCTTTCTTT. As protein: CASSSTGVTEAFF.

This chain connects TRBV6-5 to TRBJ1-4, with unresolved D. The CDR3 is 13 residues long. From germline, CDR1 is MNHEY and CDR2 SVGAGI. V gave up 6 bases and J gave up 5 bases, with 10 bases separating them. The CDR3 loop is CASSPPGNEKLFF. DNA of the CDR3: TGTGCCAGCAGCCCCCCGGGGAATGAAAAACTGTTTTTT.

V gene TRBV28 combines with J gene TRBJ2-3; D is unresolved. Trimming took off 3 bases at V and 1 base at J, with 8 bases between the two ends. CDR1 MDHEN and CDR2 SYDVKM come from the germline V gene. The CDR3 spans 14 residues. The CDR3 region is CASSFTARTDTQYF. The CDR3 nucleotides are TGTGCCAGCAGTTTTACAGCCCGCACAGATACGCAGTATTTT.

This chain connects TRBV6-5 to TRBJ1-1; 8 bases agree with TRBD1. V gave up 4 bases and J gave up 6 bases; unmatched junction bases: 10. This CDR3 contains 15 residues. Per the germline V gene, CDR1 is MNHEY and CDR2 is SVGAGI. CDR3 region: CASSSTGQVLSEAFF. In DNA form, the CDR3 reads TGTGCCAGCAGTTCCACGGGACAGGTTCTCTCTGAAGCTTTCTTT.

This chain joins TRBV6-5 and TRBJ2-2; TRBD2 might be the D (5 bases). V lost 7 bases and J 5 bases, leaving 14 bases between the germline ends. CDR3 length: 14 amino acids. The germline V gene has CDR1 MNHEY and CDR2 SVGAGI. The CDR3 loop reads CASKVRAPTGELFF. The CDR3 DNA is TGTGCCAGCAAAGTGAGGGCCCCAACCGGGGAGCTGTTTTTT.

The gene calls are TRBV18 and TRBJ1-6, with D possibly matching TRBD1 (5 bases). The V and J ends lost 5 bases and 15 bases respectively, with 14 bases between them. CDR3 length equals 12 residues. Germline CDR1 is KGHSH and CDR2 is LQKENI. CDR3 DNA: TGTGCCAGCTCATCAGACAGCGTCCGCCTCCACTTT. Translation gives CASSSDSVRLHF.

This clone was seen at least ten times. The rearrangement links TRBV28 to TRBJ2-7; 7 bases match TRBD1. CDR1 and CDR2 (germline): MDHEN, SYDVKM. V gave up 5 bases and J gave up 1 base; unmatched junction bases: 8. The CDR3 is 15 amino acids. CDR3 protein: CASSRQGSQSYEQYF. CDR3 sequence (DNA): TGTGCCAGCAGTCGACAGGGCTCTCAGTCCTACGAGCAGTACTTC.

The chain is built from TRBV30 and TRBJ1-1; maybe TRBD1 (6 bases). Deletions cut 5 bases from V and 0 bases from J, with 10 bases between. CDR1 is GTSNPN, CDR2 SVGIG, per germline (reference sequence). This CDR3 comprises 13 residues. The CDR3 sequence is CAWGGQLNTEAFF. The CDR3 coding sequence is TGTGCCTGGGGAGGACAGTTGAACACTGAAGCTTTCTTT.

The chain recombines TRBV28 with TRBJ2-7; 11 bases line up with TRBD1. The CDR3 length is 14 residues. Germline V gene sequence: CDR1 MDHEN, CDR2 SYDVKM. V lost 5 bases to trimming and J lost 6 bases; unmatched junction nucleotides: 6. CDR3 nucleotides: TGTGCCAGCAGTCTGGCCGGGACAGGGGGCGAGCAGTACGTC. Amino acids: CASSLAGTGGEQYV.

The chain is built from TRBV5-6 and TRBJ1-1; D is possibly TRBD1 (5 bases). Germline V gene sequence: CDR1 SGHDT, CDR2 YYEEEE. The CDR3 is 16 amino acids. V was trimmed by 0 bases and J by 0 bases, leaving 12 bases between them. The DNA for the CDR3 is TGTGCCAGCAGCTTGGGCGGCTGGGGCATGAACACTGAAGCTTTCTTT. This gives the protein CASSLGGWGMNTEAFF.

CDR3 bases: TGTGCCAGCAGCCCGGGACAGGGGAAGGAGACCCAGTACTTC. It translates to CASSPGQGKETQYF. The chain combines TRBV5-4 with TRBJ2-5, with TRBD1 identical over 10 bases. The germline CDR1 and CDR2 sequences are SGHNT and YYREEE (reference sequence). Trimming removed 4 bases from V and 5 bases from J; junction bases left unmatched: 5. This CDR3 spans 14 amino acids.

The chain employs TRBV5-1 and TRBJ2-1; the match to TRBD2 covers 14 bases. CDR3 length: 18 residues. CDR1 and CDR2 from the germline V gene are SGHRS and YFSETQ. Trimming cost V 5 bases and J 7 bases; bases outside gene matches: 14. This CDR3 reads CASRRRTSGGYRSNEQFF. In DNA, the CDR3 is TGCGCCAGCAGACGTAGGACTAGCGGGGGGTATAGGTCGAATGAGCAGTTCTTC.

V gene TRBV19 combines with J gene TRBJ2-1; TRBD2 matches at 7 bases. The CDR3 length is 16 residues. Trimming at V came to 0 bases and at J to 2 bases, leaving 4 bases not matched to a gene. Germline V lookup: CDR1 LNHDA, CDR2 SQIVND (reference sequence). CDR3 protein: CASSIEAGEPYNEQFF. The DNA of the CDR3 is TGTGCCAGTAGTATAGAGGCGGGAGAACCCTACAATGAGCAGTTCTTC.

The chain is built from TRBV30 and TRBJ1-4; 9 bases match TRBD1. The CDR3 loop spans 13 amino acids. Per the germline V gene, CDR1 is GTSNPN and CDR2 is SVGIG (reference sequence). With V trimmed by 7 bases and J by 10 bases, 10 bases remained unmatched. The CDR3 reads CALTGGGGGKLFF. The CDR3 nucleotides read TGTGCCTTAACAGGGGGCGGAGGAGGAAAACTGTTTTTT.

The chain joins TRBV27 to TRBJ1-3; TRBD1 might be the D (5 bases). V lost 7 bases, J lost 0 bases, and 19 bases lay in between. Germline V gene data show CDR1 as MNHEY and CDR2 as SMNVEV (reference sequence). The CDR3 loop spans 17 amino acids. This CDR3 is CASTLYPQGTSGNTIYF. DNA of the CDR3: TGTGCCAGCACCTTATATCCCCAGGGCACCTCTGGAAACACCATATATTTT.

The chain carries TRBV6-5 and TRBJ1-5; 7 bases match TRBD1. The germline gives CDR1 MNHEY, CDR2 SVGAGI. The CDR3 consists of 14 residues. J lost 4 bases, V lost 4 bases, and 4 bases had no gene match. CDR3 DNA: TGTGCCAGCAGTTCACAGGGGTGGAATCAGCCCCAGCATTTT. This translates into CASSSQGWNQPQHF.

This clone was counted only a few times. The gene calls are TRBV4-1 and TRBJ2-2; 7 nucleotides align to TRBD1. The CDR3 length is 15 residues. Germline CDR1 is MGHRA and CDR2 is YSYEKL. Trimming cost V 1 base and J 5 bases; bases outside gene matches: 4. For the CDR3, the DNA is TGCGCCAGCAGCCAAGGAATCAGGGGGACCGGGGAGCTGTTTTTT. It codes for CASSQGIRGTGELFF.

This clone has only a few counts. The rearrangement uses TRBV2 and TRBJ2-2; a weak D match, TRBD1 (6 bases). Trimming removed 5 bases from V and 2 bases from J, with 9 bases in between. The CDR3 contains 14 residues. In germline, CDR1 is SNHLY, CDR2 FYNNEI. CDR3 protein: CASSYRVNTGELFF. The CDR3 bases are TGTGCCAGCAGTTACAGGGTAAACACCGGGGAGCTGTTTTTT.

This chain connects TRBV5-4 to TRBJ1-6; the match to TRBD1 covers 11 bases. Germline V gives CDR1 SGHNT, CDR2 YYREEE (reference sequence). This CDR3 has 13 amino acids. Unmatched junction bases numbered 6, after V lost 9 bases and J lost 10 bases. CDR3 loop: CATSGTGGSPLHF. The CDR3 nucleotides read TGTGCCACCTCCGGGACAGGGGGATCACCCCTCCACTTT.

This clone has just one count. The CDR3 protein is CASNLQGYGYTF. CDR3 nucleotides: TGTGCCAGCAACCTACAGGGGTATGGCTACACCTTC. V is TRBV28 and J is TRBJ1-2; 7 nucleotides match TRBD1. The CDR3 covers 12 residues. Losses at the gene ends were 7 bases for V and 5 bases for J; bases not matched to a gene: 4. The germline CDR1 and CDR2 sequences are MDHEN and SYDVKM.

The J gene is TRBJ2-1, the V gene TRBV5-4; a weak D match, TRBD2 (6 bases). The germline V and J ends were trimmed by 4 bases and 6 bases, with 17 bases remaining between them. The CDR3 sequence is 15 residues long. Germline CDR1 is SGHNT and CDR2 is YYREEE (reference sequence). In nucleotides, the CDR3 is TGTGCCAGCAGCCCGACTAGTAGGGTGGGCAATGAGCAGTTCTTC. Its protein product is CASSPTSRVGNEQFF. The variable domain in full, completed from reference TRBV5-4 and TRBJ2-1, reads ETGVTQSPTHLIKTRGQQVTLRCSSQSGHNTVSWYQQALGQGPQFIFQYYREEENGRGNFPPRFSGLQFPNYSSELNVNALELDDSALYLCASSPTSRVGNEQFFGPGTRLTVL.

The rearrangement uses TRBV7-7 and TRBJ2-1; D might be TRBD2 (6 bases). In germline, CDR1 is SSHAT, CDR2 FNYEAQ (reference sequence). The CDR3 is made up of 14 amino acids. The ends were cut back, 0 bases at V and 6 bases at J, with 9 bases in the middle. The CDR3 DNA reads TGTGCCAGCAGCTTAGCGTCGGGGGTCAATGAGCAGTTCTTC. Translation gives CASSLASGVNEQFF.

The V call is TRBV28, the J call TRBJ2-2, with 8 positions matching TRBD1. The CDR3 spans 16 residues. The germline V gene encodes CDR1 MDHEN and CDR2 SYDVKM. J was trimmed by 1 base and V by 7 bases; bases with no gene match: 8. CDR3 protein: CASTREGQVNTGELFF. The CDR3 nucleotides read TGTGCCAGCACCAGAGAGGGACAGGTGAACACCGGGGAGCTGTTTTTT.

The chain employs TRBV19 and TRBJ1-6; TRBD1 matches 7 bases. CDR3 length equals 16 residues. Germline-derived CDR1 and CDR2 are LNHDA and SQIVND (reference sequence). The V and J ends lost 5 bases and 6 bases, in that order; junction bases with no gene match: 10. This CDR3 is CASSPGQVGLNSPLHF. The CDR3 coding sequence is TGTGCCAGTAGTCCCGGACAGGTGGGACTTAATTCACCCCTCCACTTT.

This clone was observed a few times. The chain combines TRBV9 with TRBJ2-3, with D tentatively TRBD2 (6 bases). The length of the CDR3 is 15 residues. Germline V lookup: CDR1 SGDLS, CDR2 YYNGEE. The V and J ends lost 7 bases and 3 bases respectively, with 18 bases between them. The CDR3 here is CASAKPSSGTDTQYF. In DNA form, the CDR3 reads TGTGCCAGCGCCAAGCCCTCCAGCGGGACAGATACGCAGTATTTT. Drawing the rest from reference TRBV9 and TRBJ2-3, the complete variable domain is DSGVTQTPKHLITATGQRVTLRCSPRSGDLSVYWYQQSLDQGLQFLIQYYNGEERAKGNILERFSAQQFPDLHSELNLSSLELGDSALYFCASAKPSSGTDTQYFGPGTRLTVL.

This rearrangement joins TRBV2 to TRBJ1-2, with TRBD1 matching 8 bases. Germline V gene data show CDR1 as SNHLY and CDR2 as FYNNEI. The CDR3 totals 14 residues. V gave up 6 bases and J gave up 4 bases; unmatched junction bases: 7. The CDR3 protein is CASRAGTGLYGYTF. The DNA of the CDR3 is TGTGCCAGCAGAGCCGGGACAGGACTCTATGGCTACACCTTC.

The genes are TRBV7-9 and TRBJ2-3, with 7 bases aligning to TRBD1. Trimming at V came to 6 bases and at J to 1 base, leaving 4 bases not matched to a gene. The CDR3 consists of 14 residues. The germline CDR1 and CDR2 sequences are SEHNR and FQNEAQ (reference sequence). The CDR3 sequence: CASRTGTGTDTQYF. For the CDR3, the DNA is TGTGCCAGCAGGACCGGGACAGGCACAGATACGCAGTATTTT.

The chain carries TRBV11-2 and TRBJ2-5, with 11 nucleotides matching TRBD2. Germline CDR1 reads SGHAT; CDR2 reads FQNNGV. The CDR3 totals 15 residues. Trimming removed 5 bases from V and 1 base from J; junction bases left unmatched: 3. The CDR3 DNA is TGTGCCAGCAGCCACGGACTAGCGGGCCAAGAGACCCAGTACTTC. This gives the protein CASSHGLAGQETQYF.

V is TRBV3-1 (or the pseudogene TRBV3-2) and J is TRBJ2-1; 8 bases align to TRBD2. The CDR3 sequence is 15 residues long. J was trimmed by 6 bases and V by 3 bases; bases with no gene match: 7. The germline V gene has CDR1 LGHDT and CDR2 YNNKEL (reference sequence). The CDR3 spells CASSHLLAEINEQFF. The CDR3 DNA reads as TGTGCCAGCAGCCACTTACTAGCGGAGATCAATGAGCAGTTCTTC.

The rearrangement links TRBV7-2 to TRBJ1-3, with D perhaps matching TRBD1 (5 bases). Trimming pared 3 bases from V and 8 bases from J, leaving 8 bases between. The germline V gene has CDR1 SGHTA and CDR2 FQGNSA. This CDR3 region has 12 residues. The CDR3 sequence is CASSFRVDTIYF. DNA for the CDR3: TGTGCCAGCAGCTTCAGGGTGGACACCATATATTTT.